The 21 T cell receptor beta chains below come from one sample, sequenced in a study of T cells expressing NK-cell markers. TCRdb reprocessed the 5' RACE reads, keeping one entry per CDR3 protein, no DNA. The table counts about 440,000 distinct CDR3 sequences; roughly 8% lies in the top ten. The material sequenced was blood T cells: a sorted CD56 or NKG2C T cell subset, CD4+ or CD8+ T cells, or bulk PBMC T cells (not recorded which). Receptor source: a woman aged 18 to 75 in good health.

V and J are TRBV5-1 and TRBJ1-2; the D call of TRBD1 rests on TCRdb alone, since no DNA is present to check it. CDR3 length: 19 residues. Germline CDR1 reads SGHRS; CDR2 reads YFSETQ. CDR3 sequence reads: CASSPSGPGSRLGNYGYTF.

CDR3 loop: CASSSARAGQPQHF. This chain uses TRBV27 with TRBJ1-5. The germline V gene has CDR1 MNHEY and CDR2 SMNVEV (reference sequence). This CDR3 is built from 14 residues.

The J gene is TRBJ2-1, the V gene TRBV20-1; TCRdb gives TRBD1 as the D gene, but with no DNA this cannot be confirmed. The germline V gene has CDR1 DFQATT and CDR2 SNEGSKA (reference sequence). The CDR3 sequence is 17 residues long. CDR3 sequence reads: CSARDLRGTAGYNEQFF.

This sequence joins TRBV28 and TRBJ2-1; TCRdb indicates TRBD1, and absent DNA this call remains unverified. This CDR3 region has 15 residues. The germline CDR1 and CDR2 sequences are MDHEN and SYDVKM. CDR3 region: CASSLEGATYNEQFF.

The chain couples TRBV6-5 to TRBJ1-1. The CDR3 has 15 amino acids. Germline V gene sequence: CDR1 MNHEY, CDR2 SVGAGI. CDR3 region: CASSYTANMNTEAFF.

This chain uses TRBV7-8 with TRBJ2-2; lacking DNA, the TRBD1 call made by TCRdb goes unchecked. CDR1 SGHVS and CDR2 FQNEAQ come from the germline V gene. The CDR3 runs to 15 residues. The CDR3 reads CASSDGQVFTGELFF.

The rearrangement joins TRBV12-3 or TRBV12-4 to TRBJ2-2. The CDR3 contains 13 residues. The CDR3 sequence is CASSYTNTGELFF.

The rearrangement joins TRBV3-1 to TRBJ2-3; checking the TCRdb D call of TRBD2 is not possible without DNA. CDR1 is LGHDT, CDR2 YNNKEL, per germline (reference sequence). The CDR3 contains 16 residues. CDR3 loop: CASSQVGLAGGDTQYF.

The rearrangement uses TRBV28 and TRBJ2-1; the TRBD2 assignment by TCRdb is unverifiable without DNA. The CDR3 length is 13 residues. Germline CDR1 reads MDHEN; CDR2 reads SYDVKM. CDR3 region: CASSHTRENEQFF.

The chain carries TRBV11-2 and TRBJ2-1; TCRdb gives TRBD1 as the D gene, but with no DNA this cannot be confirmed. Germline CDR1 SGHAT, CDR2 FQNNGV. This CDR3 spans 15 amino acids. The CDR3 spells CASSPGRPVYNEQFF.

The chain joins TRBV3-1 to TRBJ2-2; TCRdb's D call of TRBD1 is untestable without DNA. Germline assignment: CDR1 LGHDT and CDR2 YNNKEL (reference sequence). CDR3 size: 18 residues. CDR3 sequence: CASSQARTGMVATGELFF.

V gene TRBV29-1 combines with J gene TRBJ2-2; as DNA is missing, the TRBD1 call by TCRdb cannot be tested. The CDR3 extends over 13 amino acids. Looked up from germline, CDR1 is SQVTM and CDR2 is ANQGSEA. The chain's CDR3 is CSVGGRNTGELFF.

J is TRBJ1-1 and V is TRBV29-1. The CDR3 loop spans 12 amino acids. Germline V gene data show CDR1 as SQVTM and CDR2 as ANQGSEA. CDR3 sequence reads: CSVEQTFTEAFF.

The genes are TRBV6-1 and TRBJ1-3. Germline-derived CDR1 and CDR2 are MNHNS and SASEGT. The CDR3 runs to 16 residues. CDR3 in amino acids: CASRSGHRDSGNTIYF.

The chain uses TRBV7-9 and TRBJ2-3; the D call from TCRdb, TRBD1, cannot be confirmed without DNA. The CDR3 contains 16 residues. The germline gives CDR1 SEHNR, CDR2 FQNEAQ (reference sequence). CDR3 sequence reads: CASSFSGHISTDTQYF.

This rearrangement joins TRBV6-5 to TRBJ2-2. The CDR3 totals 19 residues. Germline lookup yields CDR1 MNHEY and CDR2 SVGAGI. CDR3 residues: CASSYLAPSLGPNTGELFF.

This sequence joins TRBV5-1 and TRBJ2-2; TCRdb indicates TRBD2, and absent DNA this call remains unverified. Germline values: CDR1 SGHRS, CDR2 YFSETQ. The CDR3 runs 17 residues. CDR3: CASSSALAEKNTGELFF.

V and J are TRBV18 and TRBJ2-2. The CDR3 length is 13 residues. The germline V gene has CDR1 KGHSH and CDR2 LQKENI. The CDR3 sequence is CASSPQDTGELFF.

Here the CDR3 reads CSVEEQGVGAFF. This chain links TRBV29-1 with TRBJ1-1; TCRdb lists TRBD1, though no DNA is available to test this call. CDR3 size: 12 residues. The germline CDR1 and CDR2 sequences are SQVTM and ANQGSEA.

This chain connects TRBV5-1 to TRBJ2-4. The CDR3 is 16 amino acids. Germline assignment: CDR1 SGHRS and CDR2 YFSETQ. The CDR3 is CASSPGLLEAKNIQYF.

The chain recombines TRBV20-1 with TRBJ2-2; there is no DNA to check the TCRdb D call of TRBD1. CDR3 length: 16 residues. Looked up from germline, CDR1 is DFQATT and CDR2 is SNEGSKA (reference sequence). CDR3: CSARDFPQGDTGELFF.